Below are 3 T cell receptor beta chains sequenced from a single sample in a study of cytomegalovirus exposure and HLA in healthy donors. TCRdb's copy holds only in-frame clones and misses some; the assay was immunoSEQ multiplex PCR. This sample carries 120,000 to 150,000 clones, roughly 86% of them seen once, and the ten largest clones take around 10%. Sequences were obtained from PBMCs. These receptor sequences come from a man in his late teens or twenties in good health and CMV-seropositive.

Here the CDR3 reads CASSLFFVDRGAEAFF. The CDR3 DNA reads as TGTGCCAGCAGTTTATTCTTTGTGGACAGGGGAGCTGAAGCTTTCTTT. V usage is TRBV27 and J usage is TRBJ1-1; 9 positions agree with TRBD1. Germline CDR1 reads MNHEY; CDR2 reads SMNVEV (reference sequence). J was trimmed by 6 bases and V by 1 base; bases with no gene match: 9. CDR3 length: 16 amino acids.

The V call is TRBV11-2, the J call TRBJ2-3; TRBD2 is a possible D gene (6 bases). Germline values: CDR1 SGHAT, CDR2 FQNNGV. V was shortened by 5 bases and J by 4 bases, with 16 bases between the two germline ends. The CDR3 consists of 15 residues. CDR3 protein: CASSPPGLGPDTQYF. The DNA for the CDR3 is TGTGCCAGCAGCCCACCGGGACTGGGTCCAGATACGCAGTATTTT.

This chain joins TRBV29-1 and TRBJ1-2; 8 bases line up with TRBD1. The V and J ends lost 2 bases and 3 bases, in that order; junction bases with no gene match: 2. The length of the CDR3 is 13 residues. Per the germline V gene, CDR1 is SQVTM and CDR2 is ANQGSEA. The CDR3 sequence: CSVEPGQDYGYTF. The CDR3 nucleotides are TGCAGCGTTGAACCGGGACAGGACTATGGCTACACCTTC.